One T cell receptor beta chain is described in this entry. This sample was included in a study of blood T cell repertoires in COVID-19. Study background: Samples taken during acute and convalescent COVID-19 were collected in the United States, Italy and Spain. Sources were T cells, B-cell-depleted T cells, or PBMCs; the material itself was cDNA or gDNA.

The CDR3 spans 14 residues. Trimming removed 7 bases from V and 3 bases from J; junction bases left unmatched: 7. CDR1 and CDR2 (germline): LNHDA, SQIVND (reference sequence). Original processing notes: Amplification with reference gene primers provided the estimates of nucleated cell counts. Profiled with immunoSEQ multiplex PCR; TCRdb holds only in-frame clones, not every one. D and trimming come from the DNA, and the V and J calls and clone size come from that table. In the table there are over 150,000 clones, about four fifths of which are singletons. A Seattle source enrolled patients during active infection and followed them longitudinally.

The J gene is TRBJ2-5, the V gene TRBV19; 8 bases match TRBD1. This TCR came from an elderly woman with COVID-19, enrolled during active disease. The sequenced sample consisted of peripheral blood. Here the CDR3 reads CASILDREEETQYF. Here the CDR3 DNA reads TGTGCCAGTATCCTGGACAGGGAGGAAGAGACCCAGTACTTC.